This T cell receptor beta chain was captured in a study of neurological immune-mediated disorders. Notes on the study in general: Across subjects, no CDR3 amino acid sequence appeared in expanded clones of more than one subject, a finding that suggested private repertoires in all groups. Multiple sclerosis was found to have the least TCR clonal expansion, below healthy controls, and HTLV-1-associated myelopathy the most.

Indicated time point: longitudinal time-point 2. 5'RACE with 10-nucleotide random UMIs produced the cDNA. TCRdb reprocessed the 5' RACE reads via MiXCR and lists one record per CDR3 protein. The profile covers about 60,000 distinct CDR3 sequences, with around 9.7% appearing a single time and around an eighth taken by the ten largest. The sample holds many counts of this clonotype. Antigen unknown. The germline gives CDR1 MNHEY, CDR2 SMNVEV (reference sequence). V shed 5 bases and J shed 2 bases, with 16 bases lying between them. CDR3 length: 15 residues. The receptor's source is a man aged 30-40 years in good health. The chain is built from TRBV27 and TRBJ2-7, with D perhaps matching TRBD1 (5 bases). The sequenced material came from PBMCs. CDR3: CASSPTMPGTYEQYF. Written as DNA, the CDR3 is TGTGCCAGCAGTCCTACCATGCCAGGGACCTACGAGCAGTACTTC.